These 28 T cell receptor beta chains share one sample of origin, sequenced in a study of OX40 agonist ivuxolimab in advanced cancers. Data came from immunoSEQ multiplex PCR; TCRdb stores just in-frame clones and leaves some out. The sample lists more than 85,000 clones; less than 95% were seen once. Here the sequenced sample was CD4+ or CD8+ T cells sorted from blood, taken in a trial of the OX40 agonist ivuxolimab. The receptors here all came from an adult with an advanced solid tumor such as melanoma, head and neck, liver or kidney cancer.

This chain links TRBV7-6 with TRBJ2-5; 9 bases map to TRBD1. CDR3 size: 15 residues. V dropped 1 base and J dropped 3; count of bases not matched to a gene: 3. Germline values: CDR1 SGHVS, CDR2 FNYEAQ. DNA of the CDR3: TGTGCCAGCAGCTTAGGGACAGGGGAGGAAGAGACCCAGTACTTC. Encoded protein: CASSLGTGEEETQYF.

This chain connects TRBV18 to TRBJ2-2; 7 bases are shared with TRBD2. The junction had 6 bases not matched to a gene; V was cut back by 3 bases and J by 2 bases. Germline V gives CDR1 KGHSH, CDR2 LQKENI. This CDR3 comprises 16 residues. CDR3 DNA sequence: TGTGCCAGCTCACCGTCACTAGCGAGTAACACCGGGGAGCTGTTTTTT. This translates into CASSPSLASNTGELFF.

The CDR3 loop is CASLMGTGVGGYTF. CDR3 DNA sequence: TGTGCCAGCTTGATGGGGACAGGGGTAGGTGGCTACACCTTC. The V and J genes are TRBV28 and TRBJ1-2; 10 bases fit TRBD1. CDR1 is MDHEN, CDR2 SYDVKM, per germline. J gave up 7 bases and V 8 bases, and 10 bases lay outside the gene matches. This CDR3 comprises 14 residues.

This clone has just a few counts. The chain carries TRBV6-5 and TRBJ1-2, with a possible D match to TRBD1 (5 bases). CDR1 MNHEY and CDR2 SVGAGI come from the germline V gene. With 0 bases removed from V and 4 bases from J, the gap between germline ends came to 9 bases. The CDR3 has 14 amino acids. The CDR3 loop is CASSYSTGVYGYTF. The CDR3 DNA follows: TGTGCCAGCAGTTACTCCACAGGAGTCTATGGCTACACCTTC.

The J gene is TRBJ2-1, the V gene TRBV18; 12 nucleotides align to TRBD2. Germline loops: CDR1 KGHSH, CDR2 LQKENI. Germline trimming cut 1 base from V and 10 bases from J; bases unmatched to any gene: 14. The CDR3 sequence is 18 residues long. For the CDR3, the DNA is TGTGCCAGCTCACCACATCGACTAGCGGGAGCCAAAGTTCGGGAGCAGTTCTTC. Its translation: CASSPHRLAGAKVREQFF.

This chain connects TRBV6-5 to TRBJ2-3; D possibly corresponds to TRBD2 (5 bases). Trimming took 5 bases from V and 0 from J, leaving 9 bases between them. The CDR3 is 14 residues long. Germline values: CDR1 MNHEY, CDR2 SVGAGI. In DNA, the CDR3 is TGTGCCAGCAGTAGGACTCTTAGCACAGATACGCAGTATTTT. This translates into CASSRTLSTDTQYF.

The CDR3 DNA sequence: TGTGCCAGTCTCAAGCAGGGGGCGAAGGGCTACACCTTC. Its translation is CASLKQGAKGYTF. The genes are TRBV28 and TRBJ1-2; TRBD1 matches 8 bases. The CDR3 is made up of 13 amino acids. Trimming removed 9 bases from V and 8 bases from J; junction bases left unmatched: 11. The germline gives CDR1 MDHEN, CDR2 SYDVKM.

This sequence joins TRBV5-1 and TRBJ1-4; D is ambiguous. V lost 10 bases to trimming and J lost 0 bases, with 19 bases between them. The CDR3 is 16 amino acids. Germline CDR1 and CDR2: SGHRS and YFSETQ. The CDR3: CASCSSGRTTNEKLFF. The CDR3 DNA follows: TGCGCCTCCTGCTCTAGTGGACGGACAACTAATGAAAAACTGTTTTTT.

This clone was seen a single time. In nucleotides, the CDR3 is TGTGCCAGCAGTGATCAAGCCTTCCGGGACAGGGGGTACTTC. The encoded protein is CASSDQAFRDRGYF. The chain is built from TRBV6-1 and TRBJ2-7, with 10 bases matching TRBD1. Trimming removed 3 bases from V and 12 bases from J; junction bases left unmatched: 11. The CDR3 runs 14 residues. The germline V gene encodes CDR1 MNHNS and CDR2 SASEGT.

The CDR3 DNA reads as TGTGCCAGCAGTCTGTATCGACAGGGGGCGTACAATGAGCAGTTCTTC. Its translation is CASSLYRQGAYNEQFF. The chain has TRBV2 and TRBJ2-1; 10 bases align to TRBD1. The CDR3 consists of 16 residues. Germline CDR1 and CDR2: SNHLY and FYNNEI. After removal of 5 bases from V and 4 bases from J, the junction contained 8 bases not matched to a gene.

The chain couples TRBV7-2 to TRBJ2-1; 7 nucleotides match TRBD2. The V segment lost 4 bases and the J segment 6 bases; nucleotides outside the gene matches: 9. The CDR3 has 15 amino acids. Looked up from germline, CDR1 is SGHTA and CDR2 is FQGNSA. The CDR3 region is CASSSKRDAPNEQFF. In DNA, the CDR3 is TGTGCCAGCAGCTCCAAGCGGGATGCCCCCAATGAGCAGTTCTTC.

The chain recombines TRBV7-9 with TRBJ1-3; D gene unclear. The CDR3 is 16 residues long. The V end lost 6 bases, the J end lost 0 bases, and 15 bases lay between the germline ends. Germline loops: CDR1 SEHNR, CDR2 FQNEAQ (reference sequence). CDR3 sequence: CASSLSVSYSGNTIYF. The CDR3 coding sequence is TGTGCCAGCAGTCTCAGTGTGTCGTACTCTGGAAACACCATATATTTT. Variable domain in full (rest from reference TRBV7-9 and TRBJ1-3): DTGVSQNPRHKITKRGQNVTFRCDPISEHNRLYWYRQTLGQGPEFLTYFQNEAQLEKSRLLSDRFSAERPKGSFSTLEIQRTEQGDSAMYLCASSLSVSYSGNTIYFGEGSWLTVV.

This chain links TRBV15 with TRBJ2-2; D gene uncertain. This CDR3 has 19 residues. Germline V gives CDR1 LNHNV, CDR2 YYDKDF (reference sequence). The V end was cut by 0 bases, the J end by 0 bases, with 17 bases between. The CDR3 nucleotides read TGTGCCACCAGCAGAGACCCCATCTCCAGCGTCTCGAACACCGGGGAGCTGTTTTTT. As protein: CATSRDPISSVSNTGELFF.

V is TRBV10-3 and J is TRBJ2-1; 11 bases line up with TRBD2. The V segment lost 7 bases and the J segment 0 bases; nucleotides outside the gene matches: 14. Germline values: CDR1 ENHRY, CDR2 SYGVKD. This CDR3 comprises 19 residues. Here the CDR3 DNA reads TGTGCCATCAAGTACGGAACTAGCGGGGGTCCTAGCTCCTACAATGAGCAGTTCTTC. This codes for CAIKYGTSGGPSSYNEQFF.

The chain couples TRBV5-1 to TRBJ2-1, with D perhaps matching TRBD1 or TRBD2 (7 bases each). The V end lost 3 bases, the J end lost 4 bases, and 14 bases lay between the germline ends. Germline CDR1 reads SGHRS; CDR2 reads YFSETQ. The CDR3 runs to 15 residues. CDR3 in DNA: TGCGCCAGCAGCTCAGCGGGACAGCTTTACAATGAGCAGTTCTTC. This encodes CASSSAGQLYNEQFF.

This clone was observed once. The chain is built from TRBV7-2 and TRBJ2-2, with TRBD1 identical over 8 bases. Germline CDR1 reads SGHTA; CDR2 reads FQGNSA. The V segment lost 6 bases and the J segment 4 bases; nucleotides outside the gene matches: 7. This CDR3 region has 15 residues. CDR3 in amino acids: CASRADRVVTGELFF. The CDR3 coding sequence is TGTGCCAGCAGAGCGGACAGGGTAGTCACCGGGGAGCTGTTTTTT.

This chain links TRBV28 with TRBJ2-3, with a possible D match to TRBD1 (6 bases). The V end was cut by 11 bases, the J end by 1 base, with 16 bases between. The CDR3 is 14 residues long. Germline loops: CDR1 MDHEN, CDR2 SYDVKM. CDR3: CALKGDEGTDTQYF. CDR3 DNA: TGTGCCCTGAAGGGGGACGAGGGCACAGATACGCAGTATTTT. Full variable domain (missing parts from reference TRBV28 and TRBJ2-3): DVKVTQSSRYLVKRTGEKVFLECVQDMDHENMFWYRQDPGLGLRLIYFSYDVKMKEKGDIPEGYSVSREKKERFSLILESASTNQTSMYLCALKGDEGTDTQYFGPGTRLTVL.

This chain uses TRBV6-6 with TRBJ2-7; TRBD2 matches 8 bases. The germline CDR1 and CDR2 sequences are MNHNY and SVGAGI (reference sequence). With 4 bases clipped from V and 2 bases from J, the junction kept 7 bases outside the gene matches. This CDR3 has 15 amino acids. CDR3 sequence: CASSWGTRGAYEQYF. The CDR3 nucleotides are TGTGCCAGCAGTTGGGGGACTAGGGGGGCCTACGAGCAGTACTTC.

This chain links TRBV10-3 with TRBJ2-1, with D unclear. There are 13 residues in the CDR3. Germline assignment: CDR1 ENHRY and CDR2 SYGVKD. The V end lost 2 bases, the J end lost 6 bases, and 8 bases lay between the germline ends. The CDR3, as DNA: TGTGCCATCAGTGAGAGGGCCAGCAATGAGCAGTTCTTC. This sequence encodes CAISERASNEQFF.

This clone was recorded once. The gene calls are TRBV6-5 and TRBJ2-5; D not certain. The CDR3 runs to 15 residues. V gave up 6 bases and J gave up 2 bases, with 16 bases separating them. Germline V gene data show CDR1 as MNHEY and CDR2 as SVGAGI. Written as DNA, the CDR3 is TGTGCCAGCAGCCCGACCCGTGGGGAACAAGAGACCCAGTACTTC. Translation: CASSPTRGEQETQYF.

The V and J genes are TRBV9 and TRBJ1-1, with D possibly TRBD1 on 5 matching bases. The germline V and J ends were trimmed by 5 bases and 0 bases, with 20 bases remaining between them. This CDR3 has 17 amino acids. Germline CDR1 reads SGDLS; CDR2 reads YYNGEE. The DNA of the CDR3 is TGTGCCAGCAGTGAGGTGGGACCCAAGACGCTGAACACTGAAGCTTTCTTT. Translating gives CASSEVGPKTLNTEAFF.

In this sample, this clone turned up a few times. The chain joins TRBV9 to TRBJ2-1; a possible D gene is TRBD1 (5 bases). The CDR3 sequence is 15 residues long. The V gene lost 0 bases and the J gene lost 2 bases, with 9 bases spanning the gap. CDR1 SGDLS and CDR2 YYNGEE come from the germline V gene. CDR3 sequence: CASSVVTGPYNEQFF. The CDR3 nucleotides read TGTGCCAGCAGCGTAGTAACAGGCCCCTACAATGAGCAGTTCTTC.

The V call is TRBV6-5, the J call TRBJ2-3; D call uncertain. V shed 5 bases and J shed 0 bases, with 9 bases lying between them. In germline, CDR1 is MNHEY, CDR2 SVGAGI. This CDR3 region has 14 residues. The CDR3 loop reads CASSRLQSTDTQYF. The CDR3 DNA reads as TGTGCCAGCAGTCGACTCCAGAGCACAGATACGCAGTATTTT.

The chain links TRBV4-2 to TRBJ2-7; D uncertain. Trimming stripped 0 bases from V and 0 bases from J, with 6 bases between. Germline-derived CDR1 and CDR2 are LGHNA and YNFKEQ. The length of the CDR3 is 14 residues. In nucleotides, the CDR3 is TGTGCCAGCAGCCAAGAGACCAGCTCCTACGAGCAGTACTTC. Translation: CASSQETSSYEQYF.

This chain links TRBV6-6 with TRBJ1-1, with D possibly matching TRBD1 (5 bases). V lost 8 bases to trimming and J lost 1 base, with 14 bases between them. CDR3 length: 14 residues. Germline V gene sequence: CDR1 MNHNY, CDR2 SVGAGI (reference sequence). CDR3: CASGRGDRNTEAFF. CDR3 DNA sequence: TGTGCCAGCGGGCGAGGGGACCGGAACACTGAAGCTTTCTTT.

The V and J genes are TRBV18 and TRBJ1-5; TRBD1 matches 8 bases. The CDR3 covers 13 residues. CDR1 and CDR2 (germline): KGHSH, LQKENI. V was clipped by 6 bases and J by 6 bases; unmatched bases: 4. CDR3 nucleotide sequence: TGTGCCAGCTCCCAGGGGGCCGTTCAGCCCCAGCATTTT. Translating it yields CASSQGAVQPQHF.

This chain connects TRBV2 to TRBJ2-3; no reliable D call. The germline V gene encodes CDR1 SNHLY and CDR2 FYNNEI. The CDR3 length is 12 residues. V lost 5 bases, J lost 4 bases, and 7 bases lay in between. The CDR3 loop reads CASSTGSDTQYF. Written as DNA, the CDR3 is TGTGCCAGCAGTACCGGCTCAGATACGCAGTATTTT.

CDR3 loop: CASSQDRKGQGPSGVFGTQYF. CDR3 DNA sequence: TGTGCCAGCAGCCAAGATCGAAAGGGACAGGGACCTAGCGGGGTCTTCGGTACGCAGTATTTT. The chain couples TRBV4-2 to TRBJ2-3; D possibly uses TRBD1 or TRBD2 (9 bases each). V dropped 0 bases and J dropped 8 bases, with 33 bases sitting between them. The CDR3 runs 21 residues. CDR1 LGHNA and CDR2 YNFKEQ come from the germline V gene.